One and the same sample provided the 32 T cell receptor beta chains below, sequenced in a study of OX40 agonist ivuxolimab in advanced cancers. The table came from immunoSEQ multiplex PCR; TCRdb's copy has only in-frame clones and leaves some out. The table lists roughly 20,000 clones, 83% of them singletons. The sample in question was CD4+ or CD8+ T cells sorted from blood, obtained in a trial of the OX40 agonist ivuxolimab. All receptors derive from an adult with an advanced solid tumor such as melanoma, head and neck, liver or kidney cancer.

The rearrangement uses TRBV13 and TRBJ1-2, with 7 bases aligning to TRBD1. With 8 bases clipped from V and 5 bases from J, the junction kept 17 bases outside the gene matches. This CDR3 has 16 amino acids. Germline CDR1 and CDR2: PRHDT and FYEKMQ (reference sequence). The CDR3 sequence is CASYRPGEGAEYGYTF. CDR3 bases: TGTGCCAGCTACAGGCCCGGGGAGGGGGCGGAATATGGCTACACCTTC.

The count of this clone is one. The chain uses TRBV5-3 and TRBJ2-3; 10 positions agree with TRBD2. Being an ORF, TRBV5-3 has a function that is uncertain. This CDR3 has 16 amino acids. With 3 bases clipped from V and 7 bases from J, the junction kept 11 bases outside the gene matches. CDR3 sequence reads: CARSWLVAGGSNTQYF. The CDR3 bases are TGTGCCAGAAGCTGGCTGGTAGCGGGAGGCTCCAATACGCAGTATTTT.

A word on this clone: Other DNA variants within this sample encode the same CDR3. V and J are TRBV27 and TRBJ2-1; 12 positions agree with TRBD2. V lost 5 bases to trimming and J lost 4 bases; unmatched junction nucleotides: 3. This CDR3 has 15 amino acids. CDR1 MNHEY and CDR2 SMNVEV come from the germline V gene (reference sequence). The CDR3 sequence: CASSPGTSGYNEQFF. Written as DNA, the CDR3 is TGTGCCAGCAGTCCCGGGACTAGCGGGTACAATGAGCAGTTCTTC.

V usage is TRBV19 and J usage is TRBJ1-6, with 8 bases that match TRBD1. The CDR3 has 16 residues. Germline trimming cut 4 bases from V and 2 bases from J; bases unmatched to any gene: 4. The germline V gene has CDR1 LNHDA and CDR2 SQIVND (reference sequence). CDR3 nucleotide sequence: TGTGCCAGTAGTACCGGGACAGGAACCTATAATTCACCCCTCCACTTT. Its protein is CASSTGTGTYNSPLHF.

This chain uses TRBV27 with TRBJ1-1; D is unclear. The CDR3 length is 12 residues. Germline V CDR1 and CDR2: MNHEY, SMNVEV (reference sequence). Trimming left V 6 bases short and J 1 base short, with 6 bases between. CDR3 region: CASSRGNTEAFF. CDR3 nucleotides: TGTGCCAGCAGCCGGGGGAACACTGAAGCTTTCTTT.

This chain connects TRBV5-1 to TRBJ2-1; unclear D gene. CDR1 and CDR2 from the germline V gene are SGHRS and YFSETQ. The CDR3 covers 11 residues. V was trimmed by 4 bases and J by 5 bases, leaving 4 bases between them. In DNA, the CDR3 is TGCGCCAGCAGCCCTAACAATGAGCAGTTCTTC. The encoded protein is CASSPNNEQFF.

The gene calls are TRBV14 and TRBJ2-7; tentatively, D is TRBD1 (5 bases). V lost 1 base and J lost 5, with 12 bases in between. Germline V gene lookup returns CDR1 SGHDN and CDR2 FVKESK. The CDR3 contains 14 residues. The CDR3 loop is CASSQVSRVHEQYF. Written as DNA, the CDR3 is TGTGCCAGCAGCCAAGTGTCCAGGGTGCACGAGCAGTACTTC.

This clone was counted between two and nine times. This chain links TRBV7-9 with TRBJ2-1, with D perhaps being TRBD1 or TRBD2 (6 bases each). The CDR3 is 15 residues long. The germline V gene has CDR1 SEHNR and CDR2 FQNEAQ (reference sequence). V lost 5 bases and J lost 7, with 18 bases in between. The CDR3 region is CASSEGGTTWNEQFF. The CDR3 bases are TGTGCCAGCAGCGAGGGGGGAACTACGTGGAATGAGCAGTTCTTC.

V and J are TRBV27 and TRBJ2-1; 7 nucleotides agree with TRBD2. With 2 bases clipped from V and 5 bases from J, the junction kept 3 bases outside the gene matches. The CDR3 is made up of 14 amino acids. Germline lookup yields CDR1 MNHEY and CDR2 SMNVEV (reference sequence). This CDR3 reads CASSLLAEDNEQFF. Here the CDR3 DNA reads TGTGCCAGCAGTTTACTAGCGGAGGACAATGAGCAGTTCTTC.

The rearrangement joins TRBV11-2 to TRBJ1-3; TRBD1 might be the D (5 bases). The CDR3 is 17 residues long. Germline loops: CDR1 SGHAT, CDR2 FQNNGV. V gave up 3 bases and J gave up 0 bases, with 15 bases separating them. CDR3: CASSLDILVFSGNTIYF. The CDR3 coding sequence is TGTGCCAGCAGCTTGGACATCCTCGTATTCTCTGGAAACACCATATATTTT.

The chain is built from TRBV5-4 and TRBJ2-7, with D hard to call. CDR3 length equals 15 residues. Looked up from germline, CDR1 is SGHNT and CDR2 is YYREEE (reference sequence). V lost 4 bases to trimming and J lost 0 bases, with 14 bases between them. The chain's CDR3 is CASSQNPESSYEQYF. DNA for the CDR3: TGTGCCAGCAGCCAAAACCCGGAGAGCTCCTACGAGCAGTACTTC.

The genes are TRBV27 and TRBJ1-1, with 8 positions matching TRBD1. Germline trimming cut 2 bases from V and 3 bases from J; bases unmatched to any gene: 8. Germline V CDR1 and CDR2: MNHEY, SMNVEV (reference sequence). The CDR3 spans 16 residues. This chain's CDR3 is CASSLPPGGYHTEAFF. CDR3 bases: TGTGCCAGCAGTTTACCCCCAGGGGGCTACCACACTGAAGCTTTCTTT.

The chain uses TRBV11-2 and TRBJ1-1; possible D gene TRBD1, 6 bases. V shed 2 bases and J shed 1 base, with 8 bases lying between them. Germline CDR1 SGHAT, CDR2 FQNNGV. The CDR3 has 14 amino acids. CDR3 region: CASSLSDRNTEAFF. The CDR3 region has the DNA TGTGCCAGCAGCTTATCGGACAGGAACACTGAAGCTTTCTTT.

In regard to this clone: Other DNA sequences in the same sample also yield this CDR3. The chain links TRBV2 to TRBJ2-7; D is uncertain. The CDR3 sequence is 15 residues long. CDR1 SNHLY and CDR2 FYNNEI come from the germline V gene. Trimming took 5 bases from V and 2 from J, leaving 16 bases between them. The CDR3 DNA is TGTGCCAGCAGTCGTGGTTCACACGAAACCTACGAGCAGTACTTC. As protein: CASSRGSHETYEQYF. The full variable domain, rest sourced from reference TRBV2 and TRBJ2-7, is EPEVTQTPSHQVTQMGQEVILRCVPISNHLYFYWYRQILGQKVEFLVSFYNNEISEKSEIFDDQFSVERPDGSNFTLKIRSTKLEDSAMYFCASSRGSHETYEQYFGPGTRLTVT.

The V gene is TRBV6-6, the J gene TRBJ1-2; unclear D gene. The CDR3 length is 14 residues. Per germline, CDR1 MNHNY and CDR2 SVGAGI (reference sequence). Trimming removed 6 bases at V and 4 bases at J, with 15 bases between. The DNA for the CDR3 is TGTGCCAGCAGCCCCATCGGGGTGACCTATGGCTACACCTTC. Encoded protein: CASSPIGVTYGYTF.

J is TRBJ2-7 and V is TRBV5-4; TRBD1 matches 7 bases. CDR3 length: 16 amino acids. Germline CDR1 reads SGHNT; CDR2 reads YYREEE (reference sequence). Trimming removed 0 bases from V and 2 bases from J; junction bases left unmatched: 8. The CDR3 spells CASSLAPGGGPYEQYF. The DNA of the CDR3 is TGTGCCAGCAGCTTGGCTCCAGGGGGTGGTCCCTACGAGCAGTACTTC.

The chain couples TRBV5-5 to TRBJ2-7, with 8 bases lining up with TRBD2. Trimming cost V 6 bases and J 5 bases; bases outside gene matches: 10. Germline lookup yields CDR1 SGHKS and CDR2 YYEKEE (reference sequence). This CDR3 contains 14 residues. CDR3 in amino acids: CASTLRAGGDEQYF. The CDR3, as DNA: TGTGCCAGCACCCTGAGGGCGGGAGGAGACGAGCAGTACTTC.

The V gene is TRBV4-1, the J gene TRBJ2-3; 10 bases agree with TRBD2. The CDR3 is made up of 15 amino acids. The germline gives CDR1 MGHRA, CDR2 YSYEKL. V was clipped by 3 bases and J by 3 bases; unmatched bases: 3. The CDR3 coding sequence is TGCGCCAGCAGCCAGGGACTAGCGACAACAGATACGCAGTATTTT. It specifies CASSQGLATTDTQYF.

This chain joins TRBV11-2 and TRBJ2-2, with TRBD1 matching 10 bases. Looked up from germline, CDR1 is SGHAT and CDR2 is FQNNGV. The CDR3 extends over 16 amino acids. V was pared by 2 bases and J by 5 bases, with 5 bases of the junction left unmatched. CDR3 amino acids: CASSLYRGQGTGELFF. The CDR3 DNA follows: TGTGCCAGCAGCTTATACCGGGGACAGGGGACCGGGGAGCTGTTTTTT.

The chain has TRBV7-9 and TRBJ2-5, with D perhaps TRBD1 (6 bases). CDR1 SEHNR and CDR2 FQNEAQ come from the germline V gene (reference sequence). The V end lost 2 bases, the J end lost 2 bases, and 15 bases lay between the germline ends. The CDR3 sequence is 16 residues long. CDR3 DNA sequence: TGTGCCAGCAGCTTACTGACAGCAAGGGGGCAAGAGACCCAGTACTTC. Amino acid sequence: CASSLLTARGQETQYF.

The chain carries TRBV2 and TRBJ2-7, with TRBD2 matching over 11 bases. The J segment lost 5 bases and the V segment lost 6 bases, leaving 24 bases of the junction unmatched. The CDR3 extends over 20 amino acids. Germline V lookup: CDR1 SNHLY, CDR2 FYNNEI. CDR3 coding DNA: TGTGCCAGCAGCCGTCCCTTCGGGGGGTATAGCGGGAGGGCCGGAAACGAGCAGTACTTC. Translating it yields CASSRPFGGYSGRAGNEQYF.

In its sample, this clone was seen once. A much larger clone sits a single nucleotide away, making a read error possible. This chain joins TRBV9 and TRBJ2-7; maybe TRBD1 (6 bases). Germline V gene lookup returns CDR1 SGDLS and CDR2 YYNGEE. This CDR3 has 15 amino acids. As DNA, the CDR3 is TGTGCCAGCGGCGTAGCGCCAGGGGACTCCTACGAGCAGTACTTC. It yields the protein CASGVAPGDSYEQYF.

The chain recombines TRBV10-2 with TRBJ2-2; TRBD2 aligns across 10 bases. V trimming: 0 bases; J trimming: 1 base; junction bases outside the gene matches: 2. The CDR3 has 17 amino acids. Per the germline V gene, CDR1 is WSHSY and CDR2 is SAAADI. CDR3 in amino acids: CASSESVAGGNTGELFF. CDR3 nucleotide sequence: TGCGCCAGCAGTGAGTCGGTAGCGGGAGGGAACACCGGGGAGCTGTTTTTT.

There are a few counts of this clone. The V gene is TRBV6-5, the J gene TRBJ1-4, with no clear D. Trimming pared 0 bases from V and 14 bases from J, leaving 13 bases between. Germline lookup yields CDR1 MNHEY and CDR2 SVGAGI. The CDR3 consists of 13 residues. The chain's CDR3 is CASSYSRRSWLFF. For the CDR3, the DNA is TGTGCCAGCAGTTACTCAAGACGTTCCTGGCTGTTTTTT.

This chain connects TRBV9 to TRBJ2-5; 7 bases are shared with TRBD1. Germline CDR1 and CDR2: SGDLS and YYNGEE. Germline trimming cut 4 bases from V and 4 bases from J; bases unmatched to any gene: 13. The CDR3 extends over 16 amino acids. The CDR3 loop reads CASSTDTGTELETQYF. The CDR3 DNA reads as TGTGCCAGCAGCACAGACACCGGGACAGAGCTAGAGACCCAGTACTTC.

The J gene is TRBJ2-1, the V gene TRBV7-8; TRBD2 agrees at 14 bases. Per the germline V gene, CDR1 is SGHVS and CDR2 is FQNEAQ. With V trimmed by 5 bases and J by 3 bases, 9 bases remained unmatched. The CDR3 contains 18 residues. CDR3 coding DNA: TGTGCCAGCAGCCAACGGGGACTAGCGGGAGCGGTCTACAATGAGCAGTTCTTC. Translated, it gives CASSQRGLAGAVYNEQFF. Variable domain in full (rest from reference TRBV7-8 and TRBJ2-1): GAGVSQSPRYKVAKRGQDVALRCDPISGHVSLFWYQQALGQGPEFLTYFQNEAQLDKSGLPSDRFFAERPEGSVSTLKIQRTQQEDSAVYLCASSQRGLAGAVYNEQFFGPGTRLTVL.

J is TRBJ1-3 and V is TRBV7-9; 9 positions match TRBD1. Losses at the gene ends were 2 bases for V and 0 bases for J; bases not matched to a gene: 5. Germline V gene lookup returns CDR1 SEHNR and CDR2 FQNEAQ (reference sequence). This CDR3 region has 17 residues. CDR3 sequence (DNA): TGTGCCAGCAGCTTACCAACAGGGGGCACCTCTGGAAACACCATATATTTT. Protein: CASSLPTGGTSGNTIYF.

This clone was recorded a few times. The chain combines TRBV15 with TRBJ2-3, with TRBD2 matching over 8 bases. The CDR3 length is 16 residues. Per germline, CDR1 LNHNV and CDR2 YYDKDF (reference sequence). V shed 2 bases, J shed 3 bases, and the junction held 7 bases outside the gene matches. The CDR3 is CATSRQREIYTDTQYF. The CDR3 nucleotides are TGTGCCACCAGCAGACAGCGGGAGATTTATACAGATACGCAGTATTTT.

V gene TRBV13 combines with J gene TRBJ2-3; D call uncertain. The CDR3 spans 12 residues. Germline V gives CDR1 PRHDT, CDR2 FYEKMQ (reference sequence). The germline V and J ends were trimmed by 5 bases and 0 bases, with 3 bases remaining between them. The chain's CDR3 is CASSTSTDTQYF. The CDR3, as DNA: TGTGCCAGCAGCACTAGCACAGATACGCAGTATTTT.

V and J are TRBV7-9 and TRBJ2-3; no clear D. The V and J ends lost 1 base and 4 bases respectively, with 3 bases between them. The CDR3 runs to 12 residues. Germline CDR1 SEHNR, CDR2 FQNEAQ (reference sequence). CDR3 nucleotides: TGTGCCAGCAGCTTAGTGGCAGATACGCAGTATTTT. Its protein is CASSLVADTQYF.

V gene TRBV7-9 combines with J gene TRBJ2-7; TRBD1 agrees at 7 bases. This CDR3 spans 16 amino acids. The germline gives CDR1 SEHNR, CDR2 FQNEAQ (reference sequence). V was pared by 5 bases and J by 2 bases, with 12 bases of the junction left unmatched. CDR3 in amino acids: CASSPRQGSSAYEQYF. The CDR3 coding sequence is TGTGCCAGCAGCCCCAGACAGGGCTCTTCAGCCTACGAGCAGTACTTC.

The rearrangement uses TRBV6-5 and TRBJ1-5, with D uncertain. Germline V lookup: CDR1 MNHEY, CDR2 SVGAGI. This CDR3 region has 14 residues. With 5 bases removed from V and 2 bases from J, the gap between germline ends came to 10 bases. The CDR3 region is CASSPPGRNQPQHF. The CDR3 coding sequence is TGTGCCAGCAGTCCCCCCGGGCGCAATCAGCCCCAGCATTTT.